This T cell receptor beta chain is from a study of T-cell reconstitution after alpha-beta-depleted transplantation in children. This CDR3 is 13 amino acids long. The V gene end was trimmed by 4 bases and the J gene end by 12 bases; junction bases not matched to a gene: 11. Germline V CDR1 and CDR2: SGHNT, YYREEE (reference sequence). TCRbeta library construction was performed incorporating unique molecular identifiers. TCRdb passed the PCR reads through MiXCR, listing each CDR3 protein once. The sample carries approximately 210,000 distinct CDR3 sequences, roughly 14% recorded once. This clonotype occurred many times.

The sequence derives from a human donor who donated a stem cell graft to a child with acute lymphoblastic leukemia. The gene calls are TRBV5-4 and TRBJ1-1, with 8 bases identical to TRBD1. This specimen consisted of PBMCs from the stem cell graft donor, obtained from the stem cell graft. CDR3 sequence: CASSPVPDRVSFF. The CDR3 nucleotides are TGTGCCAGCAGCCCGGTACCGGACAGGGTGTCTTTCTTT.